This T cell receptor (beta chain) comes out of a study of human T cells and chemical hapten exposure. Study details: Scalp application of diphenylcyclopropenone was performed weekly in patients across the entire approximately 23-week study. Study outcomes and limitations: Donors, who had alopecia, may show an immune response that differs from healthy people's.

This clonotype was recorded many times. Its target is unknown. Documented time point: patch test 1, 2 weeks after DPC sensitization. As to treatment: therapeutic diphenylcyclopropenone sensitization with weekly scalp DPC. Drawing of blood took place ahead of applying each patch test. Sample donors consisted of patients with alopecia, aged 18 to 70 years, who were suitable for DPC. TCRdb reprocessed the RACE reads with MiXCR, giving one entry per CDR3 protein. The sample consists of about 57,000 distinct CDR3 sequences, approximately 9.3% of them appearing once. The CDR3 covers 15 residues. The V gene end was trimmed by 5 bases and the J gene end by 7 bases; junction bases not matched to a gene: 12. Germline CDR1 and CDR2: SEHNR and FQNEAQ (reference sequence).

This chain connects TRBV7-9 to TRBJ1-1; 8 nucleotides align to TRBD1. This sequence was found in a woman aged 40 to 50 with alopecia areata. Some clones in this sample may be carry-over from other donors' samples. The material sequenced was whole blood, taken in connection with sensitization to the hapten diphenylcyclopropenone (DPC). The CDR3 DNA follows: TGTGCCAGCAGCCCACAGGGGGTGGGGGCTGATGAAGCTTTCTTT. Encoded protein: CASSPQGVGADEAFF.